This entry concerns a single TCR beta chain. Its target is not known. Generated by immunoSEQ multiplex PCR, the TCRdb table keeps only in-frame clones and is missing some. The sample gives fewer than 85,000 clones, roughly 83% of which show up once; 0.7% to 0.9% is in the top ten. This specimen comes from a study of OX40 agonist ivuxolimab in advanced cancers. Study results and limitations: Both CD4+ and CD8+ T cell populations in blood had undergone clonal expansion by week 6 at 0.1 to 3.0 mg/kg.

The sequence was obtained from an adult with an advanced solid tumor such as melanoma, head and neck, liver or kidney cancer. The source was CD4+ or CD8+ T cells sorted from blood, collected in a trial of the OX40 agonist ivuxolimab.

In DNA form, the CDR3 reads TGTGCTAGTGGTCCTGATGCAGGGGGGCCTGGAAACACCATATATTTT. It codes for CASGPDAGGPGNTIYF. The gene calls are TRBV12-5 and TRBJ1-3, with 7 bases that match TRBD1. The germline gives CDR1 LGHNT, CDR2 FRNRAP. J was trimmed by 2 bases and V by 5 bases; bases with no gene match: 9. This CDR3 comprises 16 residues.